One sample yielded the 9 T cell receptor beta chains listed below, sequenced in a study of STAT5B mutations in CD4+ large granular lymphocyte leukemia. Sequencing used immunoSEQ multiplex PCR; TCRdb keeps in-frame clones, though not all of them. The top ten clones hold roughly 57% of a sample with fewer than 7,500 clones, under 80% of them seen once. The sample comprised PBMCs. The receptors shown here come from a man older than 75 with CD4+ T-cell large granular lymphocyte leukemia.

The chain recombines TRBV4-2 with TRBJ2-7, with 10 bases identical to TRBD2. The CDR3 loop spans 18 amino acids. V shed 4 bases, J shed 0 bases, and the junction held 12 bases outside the gene matches. CDR1 and CDR2 from the germline V gene are LGHNA and YNFKEQ. In DNA, the CDR3 is TGTGCCAGCAGCCCCGTTTCTAGCGGGGGTTATAACTCCTACGAGCAGTACTTC. Encoded protein: CASSPVSSGGYNSYEQYF.

V and J are TRBV5-8 and TRBJ1-4; TRBD1 is a possible D gene (6 bases). V lost 0 bases to trimming and J lost 8 bases, with 14 bases between them. CDR3 length: 15 residues. The germline V gene encodes CDR1 SGHTS and CDR2 YDEGEE. The CDR3 sequence: CASSLVPTGGEKLFF. The CDR3 DNA is TGTGCCAGCAGCTTGGTCCCGACAGGCGGGGAAAAACTGTTTTTT.

This clone has just a few counts. The chain employs TRBV6-1 and TRBJ1-2, with 8 nucleotides matching TRBD1. This CDR3 contains 14 residues. From germline, CDR1 is MNHNS and CDR2 SASEGT. V lost 4 bases, J lost 5 bases, and 6 bases stayed unmatched. The CDR3 spells CASSAWTGNYGYTF. In DNA form, the CDR3 reads TGTGCCAGCAGTGCCTGGACAGGGAATTATGGCTACACCTTC.

Regarding this clone: Different DNA sequences within this sample yield the same CDR3. The rearrangement links TRBV30 to TRBJ2-3, with TRBD2 matching over 7 bases. This CDR3 has 11 residues. CDR1 GTSNPN and CDR2 SVGIG come from the germline V gene (reference sequence). Trimming cost V 5 bases and J 8 bases; bases outside gene matches: 4. The CDR3 bases are TGTGCCTGGGGTCCGGGGGGTACGCAGTATTTT. Residues: CAWGPGGTQYF.

This CDR3 is CASSLNGGGAGDSEQFF. In nucleotides, the CDR3 is TGTGCCAGCAGTTTAAATGGCGGGGGGGCCGGGGACAGTGAGCAGTTCTTC. The chain links TRBV27 to TRBJ2-1; 9 bases line up with TRBD2. The length of the CDR3 is 17 residues. V was pared by 2 bases and J by 9 bases, with 14 bases of the junction left unmatched. CDR1 is MNHEY and CDR2 is SMNVEV in the germline V gene (reference sequence).

The CDR3 loop is CASSLHRAEAFF. CDR3 in DNA: TGTGCCAGCAGCTTACACCGAGCTGAAGCTTTCTTT. This sequence joins TRBV13 and TRBJ1-1; no clear D gene. V lost 2 bases to trimming and J lost 6 bases, with 7 bases between them. This CDR3 has 12 amino acids. CDR1 and CDR2 from the germline V gene are PRHDT and FYEKMQ (reference sequence).

This chain joins TRBV9 and TRBJ2-1; D may be TRBD1 (5 bases). The V end was cut by 1 base, the J end by 5 bases, with 13 bases between. CDR3 length: 15 residues. Germline V gene lookup returns CDR1 SGDLS and CDR2 YYNGEE. The DNA for the CDR3 is TGTGCCAGCAGCGTAAGTGGGGCCAGCAACAATGAGCAGTTCTTC. It encodes CASSVSGASNNEQFF.

In this sample, this clone turned up a few times. J is TRBJ2-2 and V is TRBV9, with TRBD2 identical over 10 bases. Per germline, CDR1 SGDLS and CDR2 YYNGEE. V trimming: 3 bases; J trimming: 7 bases; junction bases outside the gene matches: 9. This CDR3 has 16 residues. DNA for the CDR3: TGTGCCAGCAGCGCTGAGCGGGGGGGCCGAGGCGGGGAGCTGTTTTTT. This codes for CASSAERGGRGGELFF.

V is TRBV19 and J is TRBJ2-3; no firm D call. The V and J ends lost 6 bases and 0 bases respectively, with 16 bases between them. CDR1 and CDR2 (germline): LNHDA, SQIVND (reference sequence). This CDR3 is built from 16 residues. The CDR3 region is CASSLVGLSSTDTQYF. The CDR3 DNA is TGTGCCAGTAGCCTCGTAGGATTATCTAGCACAGATACGCAGTATTTT.